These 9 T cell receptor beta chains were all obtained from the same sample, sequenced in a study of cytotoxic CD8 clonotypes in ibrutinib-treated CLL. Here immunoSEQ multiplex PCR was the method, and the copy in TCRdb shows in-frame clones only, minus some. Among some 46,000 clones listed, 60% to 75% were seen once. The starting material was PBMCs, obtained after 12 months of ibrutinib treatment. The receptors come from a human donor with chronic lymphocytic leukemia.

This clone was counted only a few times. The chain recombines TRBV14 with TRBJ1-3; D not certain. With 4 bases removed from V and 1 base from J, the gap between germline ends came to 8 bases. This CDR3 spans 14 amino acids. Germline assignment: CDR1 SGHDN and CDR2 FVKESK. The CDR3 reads CASSPIGSGNTIYF. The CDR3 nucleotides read TGTGCCAGCAGCCCGATCGGGTCTGGAAACACCATATATTTT.

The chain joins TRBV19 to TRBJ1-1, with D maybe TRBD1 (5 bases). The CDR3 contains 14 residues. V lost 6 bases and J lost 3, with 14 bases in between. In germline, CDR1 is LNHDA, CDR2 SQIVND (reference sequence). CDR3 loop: CASRFGGTDTEAFF. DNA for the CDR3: TGTGCCAGTAGATTTGGGGGGACGGACACTGAAGCTTTCTTT.

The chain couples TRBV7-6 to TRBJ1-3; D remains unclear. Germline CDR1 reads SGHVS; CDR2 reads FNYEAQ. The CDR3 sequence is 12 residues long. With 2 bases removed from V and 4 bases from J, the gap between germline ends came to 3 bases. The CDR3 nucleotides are TGTGCCAGCAGCTTATCGGGAAACACCATATATTTT. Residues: CASSLSGNTIYF.

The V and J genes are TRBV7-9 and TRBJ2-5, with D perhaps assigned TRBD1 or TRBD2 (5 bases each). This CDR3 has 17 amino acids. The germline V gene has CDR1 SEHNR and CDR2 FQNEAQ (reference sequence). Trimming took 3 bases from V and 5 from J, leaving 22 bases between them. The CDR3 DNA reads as TGTGCCAGCAGCTTTTGGTGGGGGAGTGGTCCGTTGGAGACCCAGTACTTC. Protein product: CASSFWWGSGPLETQYF. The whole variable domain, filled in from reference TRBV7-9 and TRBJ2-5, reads DTGVSQNPRHKITKRGQNVTFRCDPISEHNRLYWYRQTLGQGPEFLTYFQNEAQLEKSRLLSDRFSAERPKGSFSTLEIQRTEQGDSAMYLCASSFWWGSGPLETQYFGPGTRLLVL.

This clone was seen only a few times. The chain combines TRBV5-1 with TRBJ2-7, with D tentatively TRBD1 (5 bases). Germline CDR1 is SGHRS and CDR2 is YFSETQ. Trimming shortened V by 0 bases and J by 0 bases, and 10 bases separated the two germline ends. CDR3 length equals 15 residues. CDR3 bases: TGCGCCAGCAGCTTGGCAGCAGGGCCCTCCTACGAGCAGTACTTC. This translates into CASSLAAGPSYEQYF.

The CDR3 DNA reads as TGTGCCAGCAGTTTATGGGCAGGGTTAGGAAACACCATATATTTT. Translated, it gives CASSLWAGLGNTIYF. The rearrangement uses TRBV28 and TRBJ1-3; D is possibly TRBD1 (5 bases). The CDR3 is 15 amino acids. The ends were cut back, 0 bases at V and 4 bases at J, with 10 bases in the middle. Germline CDR1 reads MDHEN; CDR2 reads SYDVKM.

Written as DNA, the CDR3 is TGTGCCAGCAGGCTGGGATCTGACACTGAAGCTTTCTTT. Its translation is CASRLGSDTEAFF. This sequence joins TRBV6-1 and TRBJ1-1; D ambiguous. This CDR3 is 13 amino acids long. Trimming pared 6 bases from V and 3 bases from J, leaving 11 bases between. Germline CDR1 reads MNHNS; CDR2 reads SASEGT.

The CDR3 coding sequence is TGTGCCAGCAGTGACTCGGTACCGGTGGAGCTGTTTTTT. This gives the protein CASSDSVPVELFF. The J gene is TRBJ2-2, the V gene TRBV6-1; D is uncertain. The CDR3 consists of 13 residues. CDR1 and CDR2 from the germline V gene are MNHNS and SASEGT. The V end lost 3 bases, the J end lost 10 bases, and 12 bases lay between the germline ends.

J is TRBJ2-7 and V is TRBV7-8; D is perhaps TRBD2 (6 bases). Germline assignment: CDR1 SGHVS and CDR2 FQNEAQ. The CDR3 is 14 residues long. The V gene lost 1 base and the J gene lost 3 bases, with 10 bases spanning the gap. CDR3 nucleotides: TGTGCCAGCAGCTTAGTGGCGGGATACTACGAGCAGTACTTC. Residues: CASSLVAGYYEQYF.